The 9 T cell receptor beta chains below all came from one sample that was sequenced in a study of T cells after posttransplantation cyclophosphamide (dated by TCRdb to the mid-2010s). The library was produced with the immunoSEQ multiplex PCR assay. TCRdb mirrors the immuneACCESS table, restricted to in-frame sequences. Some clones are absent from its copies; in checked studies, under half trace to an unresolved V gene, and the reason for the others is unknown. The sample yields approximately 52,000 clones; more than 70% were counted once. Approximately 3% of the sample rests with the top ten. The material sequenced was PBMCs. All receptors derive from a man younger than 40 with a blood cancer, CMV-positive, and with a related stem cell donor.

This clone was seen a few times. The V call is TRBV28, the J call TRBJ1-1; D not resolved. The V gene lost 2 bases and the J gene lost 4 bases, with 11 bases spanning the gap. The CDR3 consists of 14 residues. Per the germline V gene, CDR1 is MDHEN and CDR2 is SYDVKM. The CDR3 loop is CASSLQRVGTEAFF. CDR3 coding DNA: TGTGCCAGCAGTTTACAGAGGGTCGGCACTGAAGCTTTCTTT.

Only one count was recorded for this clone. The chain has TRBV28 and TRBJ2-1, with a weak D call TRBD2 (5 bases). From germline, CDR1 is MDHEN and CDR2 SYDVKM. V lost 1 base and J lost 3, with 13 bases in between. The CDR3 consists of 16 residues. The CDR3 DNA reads TGTGCCAGCAGTTTATCCTTAGTCGGGGTCTACAATGAGCAGTTCTTC. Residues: CASSLSLVGVYNEQFF. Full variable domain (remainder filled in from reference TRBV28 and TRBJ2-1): DVKVTQSSRYLVKRTGEKVFLECVQDMDHENMFWYRQDPGLGLRLIYFSYDVKMKEKGDIPEGYSVSREKKERFSLILESASTNQTSMYLCASSLSLVGVYNEQFFGPGTRLTVL.

The CDR3 loop reads CASSLGTTVSYEQYF. CDR3 DNA sequence: TGTGCCAGCAGCTTAGGGACTACTGTTTCCTACGAGCAGTACTTC. The gene calls are TRBV7-2 and TRBJ2-7; TRBD2 is a possible D gene (6 bases). The CDR3 is made up of 15 amino acids. From germline, CDR1 is SGHTA and CDR2 FQGNSA. V was shortened by 1 base and J by 1 base, with 11 bases between the two germline ends.

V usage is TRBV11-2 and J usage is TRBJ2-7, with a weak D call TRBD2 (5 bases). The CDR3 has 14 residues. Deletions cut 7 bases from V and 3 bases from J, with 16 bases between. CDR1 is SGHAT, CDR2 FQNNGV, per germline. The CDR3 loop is CASTAPGDVYEQYF. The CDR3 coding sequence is TGTGCCAGCACCGCCCCCGGGGATGTCTACGAGCAGTACTTC.

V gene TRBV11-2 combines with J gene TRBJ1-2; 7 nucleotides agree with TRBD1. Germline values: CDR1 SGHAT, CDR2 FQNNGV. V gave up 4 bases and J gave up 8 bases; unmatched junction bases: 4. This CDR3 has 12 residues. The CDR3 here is CASSSGGRGYTF. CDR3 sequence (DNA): TGTGCCAGCAGCTCAGGGGGGCGCGGCTACACCTTC.

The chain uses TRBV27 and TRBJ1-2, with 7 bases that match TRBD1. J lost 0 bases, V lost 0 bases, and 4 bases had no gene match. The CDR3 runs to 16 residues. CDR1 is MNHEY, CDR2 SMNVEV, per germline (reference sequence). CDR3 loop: CASSLSRDSPNYGYTF. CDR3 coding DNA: TGTGCCAGCAGTTTATCCCGGGACAGCCCTAACTATGGCTACACCTTC.

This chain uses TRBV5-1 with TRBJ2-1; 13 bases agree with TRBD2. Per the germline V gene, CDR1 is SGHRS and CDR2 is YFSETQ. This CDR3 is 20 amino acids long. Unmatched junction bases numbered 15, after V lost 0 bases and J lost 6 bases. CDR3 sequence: CASSLVSRGLAGEVGNEQFF. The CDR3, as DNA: TGCGCCAGCAGCTTGGTTTCCCGTGGACTAGCGGGAGAGGTCGGCAATGAGCAGTTCTTC.

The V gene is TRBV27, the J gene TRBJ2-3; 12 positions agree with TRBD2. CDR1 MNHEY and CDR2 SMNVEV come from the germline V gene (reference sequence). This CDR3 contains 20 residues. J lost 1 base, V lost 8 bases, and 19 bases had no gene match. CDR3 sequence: CASQDPGLAGIIARTDTQYF. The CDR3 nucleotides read TGTGCCAGCCAAGACCCCGGACTAGCGGGAATTATAGCTCGCACAGATACGCAGTATTTT.

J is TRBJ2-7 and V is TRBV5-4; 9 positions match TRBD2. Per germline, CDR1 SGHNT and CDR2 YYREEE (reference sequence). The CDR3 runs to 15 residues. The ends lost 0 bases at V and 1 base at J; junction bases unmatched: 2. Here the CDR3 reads CASSLGTSDSYEQYF. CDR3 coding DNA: TGTGCCAGCAGCTTGGGGACTAGCGATTCCTACGAGCAGTACTTC.